This is a list of T cell receptor beta chains from one sample in a study of CD8+ T cells in alopecia areata. The repertoire was sequenced with immunoSEQ multiplex PCR; TCRdb's copy has only in-frame clones and lacks some. There are 100,000 or so clones in the sample; 55% to 75% occur only once, and roughly 15% lies in the top ten. The source was CD8+ T cells sorted from blood, collected between weeks 55 and 70, from a patient treated with tofacitinib. Every receptor here comes from a human donor with alopecia areata. CDR3s include the opening cysteine and the closing phenylalanine or tryptophan. D genes are given only for firm matches. Some rows mark clone size as missing; the rest say once, few, many or name a class of expanded clone.

cdr3_nt cdr3_aa clone_size d_call j_call v_call
TGTGCCAGCAGCTCCCAGACGGCGTATAACTATGGCTACACCTTC CASSSQTAYNYGYTF once NA TRBJ1-2 TRBV5-5
TGTGCCTGGAGTGTATGGGCGGACCGAGTAAATCAGCCCCAGCATTTT CAWSVWADRVNQPQHF NA NA TRBJ1-5 TRBV30
TGTGCCAGCGCCCGCGGGGACAATCAGCCCCAGCATTTT CASARGDNQPQHF once NA TRBJ1-5 TRBV9
TGTGCCAGCAGTTATGATCGGGGCGAGGGGTTCTTT CASSYDRGEGFF NA NA TRBJ1-1 TRBV6-9
TGCAGTGTCGATCCGGGGATCCAGTACTTC CSVDPGIQYF NA NA TRBJ2-5 TRBV20-1
TGTGCCAGCAGCCCTCCCGACGATGAGCAGTTCTTC CASSPPDDEQFF NA NA TRBJ2-1 TRBV9
TGTGCCAGCAGCCCTGGGACAGGGAGCTATGGCTACACCTTC CASSPGTGSYGYTF NA TRBD1 TRBJ1-2 TRBV13
TGTGCCAGCAGCTTATTCGGGACGTACACCTACGAGCAGTACTTC CASSLFGTYTYEQYF NA NA TRBJ2-7 TRBV7-9
TGCAGCGTTGTAGTAAGGGGCCAAGAGACCCAGTACTTC CSVVVRGQETQYF once NA TRBJ2-5 TRBV29-1
TGCGCCAGCAGCCGGGGAATTTCGCGACTTTTTGGCTACACCTTC CASSRGISRLFGYTF NA NA TRBJ1-2 TRBV4-1
TGTGCCAGCAGCGGACAAGCTAGCGGGGAGTACACCGGGGAGCTGTTTTTT CASSGQASGEYTGELFF NA TRBD2 TRBJ2-2 TRBV9
TGCGCCAGCAGCCAAGTCGGGAGCACCGGGGAGCTGTTTTTT CASSQVGSTGELFF NA NA TRBJ2-2 TRBV4-1
TGTGCCAGCAGCATAGGGACAGAGGGCAATCAGCCCCAGCATTTT CASSIGTEGNQPQHF NA TRBD1 TRBJ1-5 TRBV5-6
TGTGCCAGCAGCCACCTGGGCGGGGGCAGAAACGAGCAGTACTTC CASSHLGGGRNEQYF NA NA TRBJ2-7 TRBV5-6
TGCAGCGTTGTATTTTATTGGGCGGGTGAGCAGTTCTTC CSVVFYWAGEQFF few NA TRBJ2-1 TRBV29-1
TGTGCCAGCAGCCCAGCGGCAGGGGAACTACGCCAAGAGACCCAGTACTTC CASSPAAGELRQETQYF many NA TRBJ2-5 TRBV7-9
TGTGCCAGCAGTCTCCCACTTACTAGCGCGGTACAGTTCTTC CASSLPLTSAVQFF NA TRBD2 TRBJ2-1 TRBV28
TGTGCCAGCAGCTTGTGGGGTTCACCCCTCCACTTT CASSLWGSPLHF NA NA TRBJ1-6 TRBV5-6
TGCAGCGTTGACCGGGAGCAGTTCTTC CSVDREQFF NA NA TRBJ2-1 TRBV29-1
TGTGCCAGCAGCTTAGATTGGGCAGGGATGCTAAATGAGCAGTTCTTC CASSLDWAGMLNEQFF NA NA TRBJ2-1 TRBV11-2
TGTGCCAGCACCGAAGGCCTCATCTACAATGAGCAGTTCTTC CASTEGLIYNEQFF NA NA TRBJ2-1 TRBV2
TGTGCCAGCATAGAAGGGGCAGGGAGGAGGACTGAAGCTTTCTTT CASIEGAGRRTEAFF NA NA TRBJ1-1 TRBV6-1
TGTGCCATCAGTGATATTAGGACAGGACCGAGCAATCAGCCCCAGCATTTT CAISDIRTGPSNQPQHF NA TRBD1 TRBJ1-5 TRBV10-3
TGTGCCAGCAGCCAAGAGCGGAAATTGACTAGCGGGGGACTCTACAATGAGCAGTTCTTC CASSQERKLTSGGLYNEQFF NA TRBD2 TRBJ2-1 TRBV4-2
TGTGCCAGCAGGGGAGGCGGGGGGGCCGGGGAGCAGTACTTC CASRGGGGAGEQYF few TRBD2 TRBJ2-7 TRBV6-5
TGTGCCAGCAGCCATCCCAGGGGGCGATTTCGAGAGACCCAGTACTTC CASSHPRGRFRETQYF few TRBD1 TRBJ2-5 TRBV7-9
TGTGCCAGCAGTCCGGGACAGGCCTTCCAAGAGACCCAGTACTTC CASSPGQAFQETQYF NA TRBD1 TRBJ2-5 TRBV2
TGTGCCAGCACCCTACGCTCCTATAATTCACCCCTCCACTTT CASTLRSYNSPLHF NA NA TRBJ1-6 TRBV2
TGTGCCAGCAGCACCCAACGGACAGGGGACTATGGCTACACCTTC CASSTQRTGDYGYTF NA TRBD1 TRBJ1-2 TRBV9
TGTGCCAGCAGCTTAGTTTCTGGGCCCGGCGGGGAGCTGTTTTTT CASSLVSGPGGELFF NA NA TRBJ2-2 TRBV7-9
TGCAGCGTTTATACCGGGACTAGCTCCTACGAGCAGTACTTC CSVYTGTSSYEQYF few TRBD2 TRBJ2-7 TRBV29-1
TGTGCCAGCAGCTTCCGGGACAGGGGGCGAGGGACCCAGTACTTC CASSFRDRGRGTQYF medium-sized TRBD1 TRBJ2-5 TRBV6-6
TGTGCCAGCAGCCCCACAGGGCCCTATGGCTACACCTTC CASSPTGPYGYTF few NA TRBJ1-2 TRBV7-9
TGCGCCACCAAACAGGGGGCTGGGAGCGGCTACACCTTC CATKQGAGSGYTF NA TRBD1 TRBJ1-2 TRBV5-1
TGTGCCAGCAAACAGGGGAAGGCGAACACCGGGGAGCTGTTTTTT CASKQGKANTGELFF NA TRBD1 TRBJ2-2 TRBV2
TGTGCCAGCCACAGGGGCTACGAGCAGTACTTC CASHRGYEQYF NA TRBD1 TRBJ2-7 TRBV2
TGTGCCAGCAGTGGGACTAGCGGGGGGGCCGACAATGAGCAGTTCTTC CASSGTSGGADNEQFF NA TRBD2 TRBJ2-1 TRBV2